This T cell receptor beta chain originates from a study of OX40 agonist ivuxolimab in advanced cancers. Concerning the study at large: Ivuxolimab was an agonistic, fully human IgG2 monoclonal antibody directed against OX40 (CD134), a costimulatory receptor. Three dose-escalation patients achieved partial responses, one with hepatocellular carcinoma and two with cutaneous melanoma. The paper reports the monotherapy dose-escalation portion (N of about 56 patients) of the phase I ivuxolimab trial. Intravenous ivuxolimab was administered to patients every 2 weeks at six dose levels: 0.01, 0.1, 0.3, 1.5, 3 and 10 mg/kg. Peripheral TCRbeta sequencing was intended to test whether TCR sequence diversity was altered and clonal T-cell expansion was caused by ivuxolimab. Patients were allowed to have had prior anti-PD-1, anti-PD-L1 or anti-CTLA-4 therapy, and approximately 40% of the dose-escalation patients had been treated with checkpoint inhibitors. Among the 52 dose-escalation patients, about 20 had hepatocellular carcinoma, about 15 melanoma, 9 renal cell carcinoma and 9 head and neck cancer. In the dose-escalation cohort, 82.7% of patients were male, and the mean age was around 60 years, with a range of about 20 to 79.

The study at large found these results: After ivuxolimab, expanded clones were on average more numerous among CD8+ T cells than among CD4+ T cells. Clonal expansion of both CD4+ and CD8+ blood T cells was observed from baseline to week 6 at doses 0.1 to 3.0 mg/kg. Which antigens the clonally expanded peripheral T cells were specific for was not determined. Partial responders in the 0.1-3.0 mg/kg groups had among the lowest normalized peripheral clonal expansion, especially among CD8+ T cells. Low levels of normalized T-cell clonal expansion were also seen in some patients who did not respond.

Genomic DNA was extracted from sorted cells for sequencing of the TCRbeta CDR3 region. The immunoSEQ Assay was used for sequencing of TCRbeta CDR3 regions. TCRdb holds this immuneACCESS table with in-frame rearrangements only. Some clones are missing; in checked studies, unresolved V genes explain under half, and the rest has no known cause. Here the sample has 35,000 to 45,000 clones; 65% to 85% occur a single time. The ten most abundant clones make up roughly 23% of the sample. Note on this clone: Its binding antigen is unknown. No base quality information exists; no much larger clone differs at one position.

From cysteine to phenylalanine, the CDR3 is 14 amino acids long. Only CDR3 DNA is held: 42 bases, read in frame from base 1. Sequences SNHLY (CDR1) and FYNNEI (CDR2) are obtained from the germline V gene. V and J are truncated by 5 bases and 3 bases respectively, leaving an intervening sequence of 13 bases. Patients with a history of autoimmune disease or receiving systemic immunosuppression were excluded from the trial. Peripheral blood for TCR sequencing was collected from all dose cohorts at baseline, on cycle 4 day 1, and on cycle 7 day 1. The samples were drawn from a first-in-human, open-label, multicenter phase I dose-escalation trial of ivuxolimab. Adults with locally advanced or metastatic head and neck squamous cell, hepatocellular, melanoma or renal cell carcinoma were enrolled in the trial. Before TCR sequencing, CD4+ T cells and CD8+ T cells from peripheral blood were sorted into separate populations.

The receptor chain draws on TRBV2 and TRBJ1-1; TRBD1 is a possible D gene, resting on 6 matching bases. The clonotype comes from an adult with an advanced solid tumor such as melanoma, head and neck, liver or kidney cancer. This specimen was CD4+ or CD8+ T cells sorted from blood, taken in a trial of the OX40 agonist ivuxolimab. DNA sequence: TGTGCCAGCAGTCTACGTTACAGGGACACTGAAGCTTTCTTT. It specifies CASSLRYRDTEAFF.